This entry features one T cell receptor beta chain sequence. This record comes from a study of blood T cell repertoires in COVID-19. Across the whole study: Whether acute or convalescent, the COVID-19 samples came from the United States, Italy and Spain. PBMCs, B-cell-depleted T cells, or T cells provided the cDNA or gDNA that made up the material.

Repertoires were generated with immunoSEQ multiplex PCR, while TCRdb's copy carries only in-frame clones and drops some. This table has under 150,000 clones, 70% to 90% appearing once. Germline-derived CDR1 and CDR2 are SEHNR and FQNEAQ (reference sequence). V lost 5 bases and J 4 bases, leaving 11 bases between the germline ends. The CDR3 runs 14 residues. The sequenced sample consisted of peripheral blood. This chain joins TRBV7-9 and TRBJ2-2; D is uncertain. The sequence derives from a woman aged 45-60 years with acute or convalescent COVID-19. The CDR3 region is CASSMTHPTGELFF. The CDR3 DNA reads as TGTGCCAGCAGCATGACTCATCCCACCGGGGAGCTGTTTTTT.